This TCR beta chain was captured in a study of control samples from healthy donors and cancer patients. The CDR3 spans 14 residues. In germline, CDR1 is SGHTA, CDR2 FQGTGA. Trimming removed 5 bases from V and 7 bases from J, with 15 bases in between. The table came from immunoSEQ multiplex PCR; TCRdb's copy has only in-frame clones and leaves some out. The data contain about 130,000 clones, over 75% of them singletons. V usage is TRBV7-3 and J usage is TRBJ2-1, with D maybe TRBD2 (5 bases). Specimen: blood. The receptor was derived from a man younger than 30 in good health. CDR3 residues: CASSPTSVANEQFF. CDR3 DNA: TGTGCCAGCAGCCCAACCTCCGTAGCGAATGAGCAGTTCTTC.